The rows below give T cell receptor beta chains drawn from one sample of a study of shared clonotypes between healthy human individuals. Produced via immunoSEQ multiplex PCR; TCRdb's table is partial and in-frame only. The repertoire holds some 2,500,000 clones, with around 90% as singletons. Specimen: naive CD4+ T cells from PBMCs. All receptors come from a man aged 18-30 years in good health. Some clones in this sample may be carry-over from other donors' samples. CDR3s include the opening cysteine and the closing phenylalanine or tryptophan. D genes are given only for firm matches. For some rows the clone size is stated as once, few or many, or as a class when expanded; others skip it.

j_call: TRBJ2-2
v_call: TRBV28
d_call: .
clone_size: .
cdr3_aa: CASSLGRSTGELFF
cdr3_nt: TGTGCCAGCAGTTTAGGTCGTAGCACCGGGGAGCTGTTTTTT

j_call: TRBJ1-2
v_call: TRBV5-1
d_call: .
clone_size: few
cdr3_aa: CASSLVTGYSYTF
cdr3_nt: TGCGCCAGCAGCTTGGTTACAGGATATTCCTACACCTTC

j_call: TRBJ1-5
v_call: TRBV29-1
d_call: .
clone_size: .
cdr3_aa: CSVGTGSNQPQHF
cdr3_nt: TGCAGCGTGGGGACTGGAAGCAATCAGCCCCAGCATTTT

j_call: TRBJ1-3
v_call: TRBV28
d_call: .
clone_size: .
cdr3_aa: CASSLGGSSGNTIYF
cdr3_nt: TGTGCCAGCAGTTTAGGTGGGTCCTCTGGAAACACCATATATTTT

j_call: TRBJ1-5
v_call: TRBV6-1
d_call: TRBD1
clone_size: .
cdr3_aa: CASSGGQAPNQPQHF
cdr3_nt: TGTGCCAGCAGTGGGGGACAGGCCCCTAATCAGCCCCAGCATTTT

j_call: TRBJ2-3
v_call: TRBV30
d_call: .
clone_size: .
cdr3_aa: CASPLGGTDTQYF
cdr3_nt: TGTGCCTCCCCTCTGGGGGGCACAGATACGCAGTATTTT

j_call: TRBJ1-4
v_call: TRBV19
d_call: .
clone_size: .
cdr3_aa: CASSPGTHTTTNEKLFF
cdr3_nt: TGTGCCAGTAGTCCGGGGACACACACCACAACTAATGAAAAACTGTTTTTT

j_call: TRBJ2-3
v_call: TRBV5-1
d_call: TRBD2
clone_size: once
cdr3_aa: CASSLGTSGITDTQYF
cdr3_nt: TGCGCCAGCAGCCTAGGGACTAGCGGTATCACAGATACGCAGTATTTT

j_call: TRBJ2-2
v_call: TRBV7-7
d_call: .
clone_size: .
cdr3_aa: CASSFTSGDTGELFF
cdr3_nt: TGTGCCAGCAGCTTTACCAGCGGAGACACCGGGGAGCTGTTTTTT

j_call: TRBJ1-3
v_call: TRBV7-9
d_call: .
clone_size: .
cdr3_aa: CASSLMDSYTIYF
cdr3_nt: TGTGCCAGCAGCTTAATGGACAGTTACACCATATATTTT

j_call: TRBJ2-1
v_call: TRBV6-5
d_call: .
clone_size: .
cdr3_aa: CASSLGIQDNEQFF
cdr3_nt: TGTGCCAGCAGTCTAGGGATCCAAGACAATGAGCAGTTCTTC

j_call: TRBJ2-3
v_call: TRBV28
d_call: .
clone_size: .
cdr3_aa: CASSPSQIWADTQYF
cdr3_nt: TGTGCCAGCAGTCCCTCGCAAATCTGGGCAGATACGCAGTATTTT

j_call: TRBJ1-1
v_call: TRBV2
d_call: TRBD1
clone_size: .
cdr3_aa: CASSSQQGRAFF
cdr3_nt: TGTGCCAGCAGCTCCCAACAGGGGCGAGCTTTCTTT

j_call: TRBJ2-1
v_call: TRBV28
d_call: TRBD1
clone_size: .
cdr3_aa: CASSLGDRDYNEQFF
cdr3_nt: TGTGCCAGCAGTTTAGGAGACAGGGACTACAATGAGCAGTTCTTC

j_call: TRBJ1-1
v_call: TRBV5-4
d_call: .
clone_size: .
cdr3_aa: CASSSHSRDAFF
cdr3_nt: TGTGCCAGCAGCTCACATAGCAGGGATGCTTTCTTT

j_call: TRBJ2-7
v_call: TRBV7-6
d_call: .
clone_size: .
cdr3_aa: CASSLGDWESVRNEQYF
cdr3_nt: TGTGCCAGCAGCTTAGGGGACTGGGAGAGCGTTAGGAACGAGCAGTACTTC

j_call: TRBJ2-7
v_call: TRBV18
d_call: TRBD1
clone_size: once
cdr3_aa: CASSPLGQGSGEQYF
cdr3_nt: TGTGCCAGCTCACCACTGGGACAGGGGTCGGGAGAGCAGTACTTC

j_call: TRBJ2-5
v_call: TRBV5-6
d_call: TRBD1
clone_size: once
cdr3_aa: CASSLDRGRKTQYF
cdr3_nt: TGTGCCAGCAGCTTGGACAGGGGAAGGAAGACCCAGTACTTC

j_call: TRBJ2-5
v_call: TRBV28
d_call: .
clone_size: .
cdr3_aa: CASSSRVGRADTQYF
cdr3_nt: TGTGCCAGCAGTAGCCGGGTAGGCCGAGCCGACACCCAGTACTTC

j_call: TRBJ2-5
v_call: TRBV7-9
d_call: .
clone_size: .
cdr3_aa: CASSLVLYPQETQYF
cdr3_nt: TGTGCCAGCAGCTTAGTTCTCTACCCCCAAGAGACCCAGTACTTC

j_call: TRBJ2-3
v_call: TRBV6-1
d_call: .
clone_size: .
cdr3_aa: CASRQNTLDTQYF
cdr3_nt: TGTGCCAGCAGACAAAATACTCTGGATACGCAGTATTTT

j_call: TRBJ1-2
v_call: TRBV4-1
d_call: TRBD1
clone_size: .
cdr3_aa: CASSQHGTGTNYGYTF
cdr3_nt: TGCGCCAGCAGCCAACATGGGACAGGGACCAACTATGGCTACACCTTC

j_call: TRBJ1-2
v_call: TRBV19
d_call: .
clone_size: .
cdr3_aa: CASSPPTGSGSYGYTF
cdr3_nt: TGTGCCAGTAGTCCACCAACAGGGTCGGGCAGCTATGGCTACACCTTC

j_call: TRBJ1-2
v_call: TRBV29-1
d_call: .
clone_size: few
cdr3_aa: CSGTTGNGYTF
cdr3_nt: TGCAGCGGAACGACAGGAAATGGCTACACCTTC

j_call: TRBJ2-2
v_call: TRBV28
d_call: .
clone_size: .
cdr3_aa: CASSPLTGELFF
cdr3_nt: TGTGCCAGCAGTCCCCTAACCGGGGAGCTGTTTTTT

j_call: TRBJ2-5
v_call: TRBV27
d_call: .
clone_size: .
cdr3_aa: CASSSPKKGKETQYF
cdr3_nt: TGTGCCAGCAGTTCGCCCAAGAAAGGGAAAGAGACCCAGTACTTC

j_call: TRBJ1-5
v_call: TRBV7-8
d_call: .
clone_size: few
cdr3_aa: CASSLSEAARGQPQHF
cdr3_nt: TGTGCCAGCAGCTTATCAGAGGCGGCTAGGGGTCAGCCCCAGCATTTT

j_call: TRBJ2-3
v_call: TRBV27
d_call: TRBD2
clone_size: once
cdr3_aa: CASSLFSLAGDTDTQYF
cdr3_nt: TGTGCCAGCAGTTTATTCAGCCTAGCGGGAGACACAGATACGCAGTATTTT